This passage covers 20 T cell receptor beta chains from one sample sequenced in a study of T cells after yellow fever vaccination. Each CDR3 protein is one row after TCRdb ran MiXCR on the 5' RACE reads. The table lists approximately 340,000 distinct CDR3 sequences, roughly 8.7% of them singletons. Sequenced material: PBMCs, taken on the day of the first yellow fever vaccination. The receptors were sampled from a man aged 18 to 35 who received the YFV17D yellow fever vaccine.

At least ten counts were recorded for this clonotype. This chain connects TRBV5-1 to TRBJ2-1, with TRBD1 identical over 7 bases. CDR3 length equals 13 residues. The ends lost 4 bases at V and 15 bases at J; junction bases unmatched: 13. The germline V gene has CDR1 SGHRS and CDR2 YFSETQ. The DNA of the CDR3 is TGCGCCAGCAGCCCAGACAGGGCTCTATTATGGTTCTTC. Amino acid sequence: CASSPDRALLWFF.

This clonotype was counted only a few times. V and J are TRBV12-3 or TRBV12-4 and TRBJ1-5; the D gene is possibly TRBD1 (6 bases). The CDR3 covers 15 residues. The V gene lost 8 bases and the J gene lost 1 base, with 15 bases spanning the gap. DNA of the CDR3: TGTGCCAGCGGCTTGAGGGGGGGGAGCAATCAGCCCCAGCATTTT. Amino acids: CASGLRGGSNQPQHF.

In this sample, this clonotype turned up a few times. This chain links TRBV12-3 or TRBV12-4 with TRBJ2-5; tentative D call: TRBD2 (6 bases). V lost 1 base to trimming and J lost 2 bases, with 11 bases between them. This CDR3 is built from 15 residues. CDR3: CASSLEGLPQETQYF. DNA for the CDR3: TGTGCCAGCAGTTTAGAGGGACTCCCACAAGAGACCCAGTACTTC.

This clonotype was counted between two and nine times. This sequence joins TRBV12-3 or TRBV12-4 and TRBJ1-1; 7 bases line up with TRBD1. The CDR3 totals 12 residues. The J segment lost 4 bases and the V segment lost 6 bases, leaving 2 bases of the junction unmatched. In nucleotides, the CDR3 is TGTGCCAGCAGGACAGGGCGCACTGAAGCTTTCTTT. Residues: CASRTGRTEAFF.

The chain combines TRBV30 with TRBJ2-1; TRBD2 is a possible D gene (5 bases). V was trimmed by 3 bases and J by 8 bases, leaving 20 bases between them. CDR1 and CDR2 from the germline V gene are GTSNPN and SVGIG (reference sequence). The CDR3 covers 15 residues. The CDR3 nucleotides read TGTGCCTGGAGAGCTTTTGCGGGTGACTTACATGAGCAGTTCTTC. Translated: CAWRAFAGDLHEQFF.

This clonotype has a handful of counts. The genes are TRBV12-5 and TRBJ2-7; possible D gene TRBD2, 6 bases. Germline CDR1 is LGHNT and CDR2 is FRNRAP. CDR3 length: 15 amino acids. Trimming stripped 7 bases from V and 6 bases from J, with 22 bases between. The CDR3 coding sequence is TGTGCTAGTGCCCTACCAAACGCGGGGCCACGCGAGCAGTACTTC. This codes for CASALPNAGPREQYF.

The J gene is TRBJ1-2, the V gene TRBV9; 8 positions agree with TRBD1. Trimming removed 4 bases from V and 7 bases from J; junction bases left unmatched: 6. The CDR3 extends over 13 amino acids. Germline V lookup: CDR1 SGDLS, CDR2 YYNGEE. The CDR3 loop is CASSIGTGSGYTF. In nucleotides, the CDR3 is TGTGCCAGCAGCATCGGGACAGGCAGTGGCTACACCTTC.

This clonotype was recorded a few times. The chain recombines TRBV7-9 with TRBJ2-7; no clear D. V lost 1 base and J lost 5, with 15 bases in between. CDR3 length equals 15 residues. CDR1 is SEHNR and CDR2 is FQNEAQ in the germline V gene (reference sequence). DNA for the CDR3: TGTGCCAGCAGCTTAGATGGCAGAGCCTTGGACGAGCAGTACTTC. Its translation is CASSLDGRALDEQYF.

The CDR3 spells CASSPKQGLHTGELFF. In DNA, the CDR3 is TGTGCCAGCTCACCGAAACAGGGGCTCCACACCGGGGAGCTGTTTTTT. J is TRBJ2-2 and V is TRBV18, with 7 bases fitting TRBD1. This CDR3 is 16 amino acids long. CDR1 KGHSH and CDR2 LQKENI come from the germline V gene. Germline trimming cut 3 bases from V and 3 bases from J; bases unmatched to any gene: 7.

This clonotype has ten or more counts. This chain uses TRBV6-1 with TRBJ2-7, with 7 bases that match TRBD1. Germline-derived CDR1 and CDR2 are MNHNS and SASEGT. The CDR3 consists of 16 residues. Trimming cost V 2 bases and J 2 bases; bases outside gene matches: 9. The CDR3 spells CASSEPPGQATYEQYV. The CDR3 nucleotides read TGTGCCAGCAGTGAACCCCCTGGACAGGCCACCTACGAGCAGTACGTC.

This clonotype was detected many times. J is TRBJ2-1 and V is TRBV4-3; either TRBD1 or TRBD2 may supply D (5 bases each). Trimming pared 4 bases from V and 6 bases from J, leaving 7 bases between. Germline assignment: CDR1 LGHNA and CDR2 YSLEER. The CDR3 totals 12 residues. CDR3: CASSRGGNEQFF. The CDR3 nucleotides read TGCGCCAGCAGCCGTGGGGGCAATGAGCAGTTCTTC.

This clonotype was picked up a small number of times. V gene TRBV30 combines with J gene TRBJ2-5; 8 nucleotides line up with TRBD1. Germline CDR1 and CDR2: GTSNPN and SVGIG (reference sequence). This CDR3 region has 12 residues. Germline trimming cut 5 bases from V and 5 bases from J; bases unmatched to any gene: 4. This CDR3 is CAWSGTGETQYF. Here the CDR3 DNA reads TGTGCCTGGTCCGGGACAGGCGAGACCCAGTACTTC.

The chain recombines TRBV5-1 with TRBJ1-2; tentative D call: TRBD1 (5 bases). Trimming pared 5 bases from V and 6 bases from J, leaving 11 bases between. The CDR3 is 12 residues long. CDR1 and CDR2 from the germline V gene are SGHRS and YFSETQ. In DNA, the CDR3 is TGCGCCAGCAGGGGGGTTGATCATGGCTACACCTTC. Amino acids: CASRGVDHGYTF. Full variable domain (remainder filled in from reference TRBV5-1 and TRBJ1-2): KAGVTQTPRYLIKTRGQQVTLSCSPISGHRSVSWYQQTPGQGLQFLFEYFSETQRNKGNFPGRFSGRQFSNSRSEMNVSTLELGDSALYLCASRGVDHGYTFGSGTRLTVV.

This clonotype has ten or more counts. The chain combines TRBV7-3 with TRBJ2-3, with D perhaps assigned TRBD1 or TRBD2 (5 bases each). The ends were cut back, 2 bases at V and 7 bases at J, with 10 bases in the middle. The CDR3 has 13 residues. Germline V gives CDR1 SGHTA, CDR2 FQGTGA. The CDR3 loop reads CASSLVGEHTQYF. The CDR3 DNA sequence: TGTGCCAGCAGCTTAGTGGGGGAACATACGCAGTATTTT.

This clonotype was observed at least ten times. The CDR3 here is CSARENYGYTF. In nucleotides, the CDR3 is TGCAGTGCTAGAGAAAACTATGGCTACACCTTC. The chain carries TRBV20-1 and TRBJ1-2; D gene unclear. V lost 0 bases, J lost 2 bases, and 1 base lay in between. The CDR3 extends over 11 amino acids. Germline CDR1 reads DFQATT; CDR2 reads SNEGSKA (reference sequence).

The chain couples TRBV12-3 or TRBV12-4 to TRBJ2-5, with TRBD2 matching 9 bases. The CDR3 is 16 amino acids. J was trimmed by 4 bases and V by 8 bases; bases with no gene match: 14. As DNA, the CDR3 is TGTGCCAGCTCCGTGGGGGCTAGCGGGGAGGGAGAGACCCAGTACTTC. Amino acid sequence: CASSVGASGEGETQYF.

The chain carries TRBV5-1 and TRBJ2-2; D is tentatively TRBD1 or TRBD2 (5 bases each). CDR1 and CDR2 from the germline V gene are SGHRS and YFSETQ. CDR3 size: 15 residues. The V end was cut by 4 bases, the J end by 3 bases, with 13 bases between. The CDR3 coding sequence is TGCGCCAGCAGCGTCAGGGTGGGGGACACCGGGGAGCTGTTTTTT. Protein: CASSVRVGDTGELFF.

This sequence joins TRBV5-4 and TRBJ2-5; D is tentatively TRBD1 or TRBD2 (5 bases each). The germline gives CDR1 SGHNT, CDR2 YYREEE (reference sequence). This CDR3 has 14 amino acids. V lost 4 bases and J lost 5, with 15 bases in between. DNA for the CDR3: TGTGCCAGCAGCACTCGAGGGGCGTCGGAGACCCAGTACTTC. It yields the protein CASSTRGASETQYF.

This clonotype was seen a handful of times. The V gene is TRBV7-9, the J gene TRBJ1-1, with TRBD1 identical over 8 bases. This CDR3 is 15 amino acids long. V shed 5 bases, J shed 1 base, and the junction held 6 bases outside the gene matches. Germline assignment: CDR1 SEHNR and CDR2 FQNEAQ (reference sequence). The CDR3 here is CASSGDRSWNTEAFF. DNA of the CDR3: TGTGCCAGCAGCGGGGACAGGTCGTGGAACACTGAAGCTTTCTTT.

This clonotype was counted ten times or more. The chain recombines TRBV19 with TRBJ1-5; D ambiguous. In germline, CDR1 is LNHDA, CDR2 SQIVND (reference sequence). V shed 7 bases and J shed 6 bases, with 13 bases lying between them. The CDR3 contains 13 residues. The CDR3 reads CASTGSMVQPQHF. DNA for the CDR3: TGTGCCAGTACTGGTTCTATGGTTCAGCCCCAGCATTTT.